The present TCR beta chain was sequenced within a study of cytomegalovirus exposure and HLA in healthy donors. Broader study findings: Presence/absence analyses supposed approximately even sequencing depth among donors. It is likely that the observed cluster of highly shared sequence variants was a sequencing artifact.

In the PCR, 60 Vbeta and 13 Jbeta primers were used. TCRdb's table, derived via immunoSEQ multiplex PCR, lists solely in-frame clones and lacks some. The sample contains about 160,000 clones, approximately 71% of which appear only once. The germline V and J ends were trimmed by 3 bases and 2 bases, with 15 bases remaining between them. The CDR3 covers 16 residues. Germline-derived CDR1 and CDR2 are SGHTA and FQGNSA. On this clone itself: Its specificity is not known.

This chain links TRBV7-2 with TRBJ2-3, with D possibly matching TRBD2 (6 bases). Sequencing was performed on PBMCs. The TCR originated in a woman aged 18-35 years in good health and CMV-seropositive. In DNA, the CDR3 is TGTGCCAGCAGCTTTAGATCGGGAGAGACCACAGATACGCAGTATTTT. It yields the protein CASSFRSGETTDTQYF.